Listed here are 30 T cell receptor beta chains from one sample, sequenced in a study of CD8 T cells in ankylosing spondylitis. Study-level points and caveats: Seemingly characteristic of ankylosing spondylitis blood was a TCR beta motif consisting of about 8 highly homologous variants.

These receptors' targets are unknown. TCRdb re-called the 5' RACE reads through MiXCR, storing one row per CDR3 protein. The profile shows around 140,000 distinct CDR3 sequences, approximately 17% of them singletons. The material sequenced was blood, either unsorted or a sorted T cell fraction (not recorded which). The receptors shown here come from a male donor with ankylosing spondylitis.

There are a few counts of this clonotype. The V gene is TRBV2, the J gene TRBJ1-4; no clear D. The V end was cut by 0 bases, the J end by 5 bases, with 19 bases between. The CDR3 sequence is 18 residues long. CDR1 SNHLY and CDR2 FYNNEI come from the germline V gene. The chain's CDR3 is CASSEALEASRGNEKLFF. The DNA of the CDR3 is TGTGCCAGCAGTGAAGCGCTTGAGGCCTCACGCGGCAATGAAAAACTGTTTTTT.

This clonotype was seen more than once but under ten times. This chain links TRBV3-1 with TRBJ2-3; 7 bases agree with TRBD2. The germline gives CDR1 LGHDT, CDR2 YNNKEL (reference sequence). V lost 1 base, J lost 5 bases, and 9 bases stayed unmatched. CDR3 size: 16 residues. In DNA form, the CDR3 reads TGTGCCAGCAGCCAAGTCCTCGGACTAGGAAGAGATACGCAGTATTTT. Translating gives CASSQVLGLGRDTQYF.

This rearrangement joins TRBV27 to TRBJ2-5, with 14 bases aligning to TRBD2. V was clipped by 4 bases and J by 5 bases; unmatched bases: 0. The CDR3 loop spans 14 amino acids. The germline CDR1 and CDR2 sequences are MNHEY and SMNVEV (reference sequence). CDR3 sequence reads: CASSWTSGRETQYF. As DNA, the CDR3 is TGTGCCAGCAGTTGGACTAGCGGGAGGGAGACCCAGTACTTC.

This clonotype occurred a few times. The chain carries TRBV7-9 and TRBJ2-3; maybe TRBD2 (6 bases). The germline V gene has CDR1 SEHNR and CDR2 FQNEAQ (reference sequence). The CDR3 extends over 15 amino acids. Trimming took off 5 bases at V and 4 bases at J, with 16 bases between the two ends. CDR3 amino acids: CASSTDGGLADTQYF. CDR3 DNA sequence: TGTGCCAGCAGCACAGACGGAGGGCTGGCAGATACGCAGTATTTT. The whole variable domain, filled in from reference TRBV7-9 and TRBJ2-3, reads DTGVSQNPRHKITKRGQNVTFRCDPISEHNRLYWYRQTLGQGPEFLTYFQNEAQLEKSRLLSDRFSAERPKGSFSTLEIQRTEQGDSAMYLCASSTDGGLADTQYFGPGTRLTVL.

The chain recombines TRBV9 with TRBJ2-5; 8 bases line up with TRBD1. Germline lookup yields CDR1 SGDLS and CDR2 YYNGEE. The trim removed 1 base at V and 5 bases at J, leaving 7 bases unmatched. The CDR3 is 15 residues long. The CDR3 loop is CASSVSRGPGETQYF. CDR3 DNA: TGTGCCAGCAGCGTAAGCAGGGGGCCAGGGGAGACCCAGTACTTC.

The rearrangement links TRBV27 to TRBJ2-4; D is undetermined. The CDR3 is 16 residues long. Germline CDR1 is MNHEY and CDR2 is SMNVEV (reference sequence). V lost 4 bases, J lost 8 bases, and 21 bases lay in between. CDR3 nucleotides: TGTGCCAGCAGTTCCGTCTCCACAGCCCCCGGAGACATTCAGTACTTC. It is translated as CASSSVSTAPGDIQYF.

This clonotype was counted a few times. The chain has TRBV2 and TRBJ2-2; 11 nucleotides align to TRBD2. Germline CDR1 and CDR2: SNHLY and FYNNEI. This CDR3 spans 14 amino acids. Germline trimming cut 9 bases from V and 3 bases from J; bases unmatched to any gene: 3. This chain's CDR3 is CASEGLADTGELFF. CDR3 nucleotides: TGTGCCAGTGAGGGACTAGCGGACACCGGGGAGCTGTTTTTT.

This rearrangement joins TRBV4-1 to TRBJ2-7, with D possibly TRBD1 on 6 matching bases. From germline, CDR1 is MGHRA and CDR2 YSYEKL. CDR3 length: 14 amino acids. The ends were cut back, 3 bases at V and 2 bases at J, with 11 bases in the middle. CDR3: CASSHSQGTYEQYF. Written as DNA, the CDR3 is TGCGCCAGCAGCCACTCACAGGGCACCTACGAGCAGTACTTC.

V and J are TRBV7-9 and TRBJ2-2; D is perhaps TRBD2 (6 bases). Looked up from germline, CDR1 is SEHNR and CDR2 is FQNEAQ (reference sequence). CDR3 length: 15 amino acids. Trimming took 5 bases from V and 7 from J, leaving 17 bases between them. The CDR3 DNA reads TGTGCCAGCAGCCCCAGGAGGGGATCGAGCGGGGAGCTGTTTTTT. Translating it yields CASSPRRGSSGELFF.

V and J are TRBV20-1 and TRBJ2-2; D is possibly TRBD2 (6 bases). V lost 1 base and J lost 5, with 11 bases in between. The CDR3 is 14 residues long. Germline CDR1 DFQATT, CDR2 SNEGSKA (reference sequence). The CDR3 DNA sequence: TGCAGTGCTAGAGCTGGACTACCGACCGGGGAGCTGTTTTTT. Protein product: CSARAGLPTGELFF.

There are a few counts of this clonotype. CDR3: CASSQADRWANYGYTF. CDR3 sequence (DNA): TGTGCCAGCAGCCAAGCGGACAGGTGGGCTAACTATGGCTACACCTTC. This sequence joins TRBV3-1 and TRBJ1-2; 7 bases line up with TRBD1. This CDR3 comprises 16 residues. In germline, CDR1 is LGHDT, CDR2 YNNKEL (reference sequence). V shed 1 base and J 0 bases; nucleotides not matched to a gene: 5.

This clonotype has just a few counts. V is TRBV29-1 and J is TRBJ2-7; D is perhaps TRBD1 or TRBD2 (6 bases each). V lost 6 bases to trimming and J lost 1 base, with 13 bases between them. CDR3 length equals 13 residues. Germline assignment: CDR1 SQVTM and CDR2 ANQGSEA. The CDR3 nucleotides read TGCAGCGTGGAGGGGGGAAAGTCCTACGAGCAGTACTTC. Translated: CSVEGGKSYEQYF.

This chain links TRBV29-1 with TRBJ2-1; D remains unclear. The V and J ends lost 1 base and 3 bases respectively, with 7 bases between them. Germline V gene sequence: CDR1 SQVTM, CDR2 ANQGSEA. CDR3 length equals 13 residues. Written as DNA, the CDR3 is TGCAGCGTTGAAGGAATTGGCTACAATGAGCAGTTCTTC. Translation gives CSVEGIGYNEQFF.

The chain is built from TRBV27 and TRBJ2-1, with TRBD2 as a possible D gene (6 bases). The V gene lost 5 bases and the J gene lost 4 bases, with 15 bases spanning the gap. This CDR3 has 15 amino acids. CDR1 and CDR2 from the germline V gene are MNHEY and SMNVEV (reference sequence). The CDR3: CASSPLRGIYNEQFF. The DNA for the CDR3 is TGTGCCAGCAGTCCCCTCCGGGGGATTTACAATGAGCAGTTCTTC.

V is TRBV5-1 and J is TRBJ2-7; 8 bases agree with TRBD1. Unmatched junction bases numbered 2, after V lost 3 bases and J lost 3 bases. The CDR3 covers 13 residues. CDR1 and CDR2 from the germline V gene are SGHRS and YFSETQ. The CDR3: CASSWTGIYEQYF. CDR3 sequence (DNA): TGCGCCAGCAGCTGGACAGGGATCTACGAGCAGTACTTC.

The CDR3 loop is CASSLTSGFYEQYF. DNA of the CDR3: TGTGCCAGCAGTTTGACTAGCGGGTTCTACGAGCAGTACTTC. This rearrangement joins TRBV12-3 or TRBV12-4 to TRBJ2-7, with 10 positions matching TRBD2. The length of the CDR3 is 14 residues. After removal of 3 bases from V and 3 bases from J, the junction contained 2 bases not matched to a gene.

This chain links TRBV6-1 with TRBJ2-1, with D possibly being TRBD2 (5 bases). Germline V lookup: CDR1 MNHNS, CDR2 SASEGT. V dropped 10 bases and J dropped 5 bases, with 21 bases sitting between them. CDR3 length equals 15 residues. For the CDR3, the DNA is TGTGCCACCTTTCCCTACCTCGGGGTTAACAATGAGCAGTTCTTC. Encoded protein: CATFPYLGVNNEQFF.

The chain recombines TRBV24-1 with TRBJ1-1; D is perhaps TRBD1 (5 bases). V shed 5 bases and J shed 2 bases, with 8 bases lying between them. The CDR3 covers 13 residues. Germline V gene lookup returns CDR1 KGHDR and CDR2 SFDVKD. The chain's CDR3 is CATSAGGNTEAFF. The CDR3 nucleotides read TGTGCCACCAGTGCTGGGGGTAACACTGAAGCTTTCTTT.

This clonotype was seen more than once but under ten times. This chain uses TRBV7-9 with TRBJ1-1, with D perhaps TRBD1 (5 bases). Germline-derived CDR1 and CDR2 are SEHNR and FQNEAQ (reference sequence). The V end lost 4 bases, the J end lost 0 bases, and 12 bases lay between the germline ends. CDR3 size: 15 residues. The CDR3 DNA reads TGTGCCAGCAGCTCGGTAGGGGTCATGAACACTGAAGCTTTCTTT. The encoded protein is CASSSVGVMNTEAFF.

A few counts support this clonotype. The V call is TRBV11-2, the J call TRBJ2-6; no definite D call. This CDR3 is built from 18 residues. The germline V and J ends were trimmed by 1 base and 4 bases, with 17 bases remaining between them. Germline-derived CDR1 and CDR2 are SGHAT and FQNNGV. The CDR3 reads CASSLVARFWSGANVLTF. The CDR3 DNA is TGTGCCAGCAGCTTAGTTGCCCGTTTCTGGTCCGGGGCCAACGTCCTGACTTTC.

The V and J genes are TRBV27 and TRBJ2-7; the D is unclear. The germline V and J ends were trimmed by 4 bases and 0 bases, with 13 bases remaining between them. This CDR3 contains 15 residues. Germline V gives CDR1 MNHEY, CDR2 SMNVEV (reference sequence). CDR3 DNA sequence: TGTGCCAGCAGTTACCAGCTACGTAGCTCCTACGAGCAGTACTTC. It yields the protein CASSYQLRSSYEQYF.

A few counts support this clonotype. This chain uses TRBV11-2 with TRBJ2-3, with 8 bases identical to TRBD2. In germline, CDR1 is SGHAT, CDR2 FQNNGV. The V gene end was trimmed by 5 bases and the J gene end by 4 bases; junction bases not matched to a gene: 17. The CDR3 has 18 amino acids. CDR3 loop: CASSPRVISGSHADTQYF. DNA of the CDR3: TGTGCCAGCAGCCCTAGGGTGATCAGCGGGAGTCATGCAGATACGCAGTATTTT.

This clonotype was seen many times. This chain connects TRBV7-9 to TRBJ2-7; a possible D gene is TRBD1 (6 bases). Germline CDR1 is SEHNR and CDR2 is FQNEAQ (reference sequence). The CDR3 is made up of 16 amino acids. Trimming removed 5 bases from V and 2 bases from J, with 19 bases in between. The CDR3 DNA sequence: TGTGCCAGCAGCACAACTCCGGACAGACGCCCCTACGAGCAGTACTTC. Its protein is CASSTTPDRRPYEQYF. The variable domain in full, completed from reference TRBV7-9 and TRBJ2-7, reads DTGVSQNPRHKITKRGQNVTFRCDPISEHNRLYWYRQTLGQGPEFLTYFQNEAQLEKSRLLSDRFSAERPKGSFSTLEIQRTEQGDSAMYLCASSTTPDRRPYEQYFGPGTRLTVT.

This clonotype was counted only a few times. The V and J genes are TRBV29-1 and TRBJ2-6; D ambiguous. The CDR3 contains 15 residues. The V end lost 1 base, the J end lost 2 bases, and 9 bases lay between the germline ends. CDR1 is SQVTM, CDR2 ANQGSEA, per germline. CDR3 protein: CSVEVHLAGANVLTF. Written as DNA, the CDR3 is TGCAGCGTTGAAGTACATTTAGCTGGGGCCAACGTCCTGACTTTC. Using reference TRBV29-1 and TRBJ2-6 for the parts outside the CDR3, the full variable domain is SAVISQKPSRDICQRGTSLTIQCQVDSQVTMMFWYRQQPGQSLTLIATANQGSEATYESGFVIDKFPISRPNLTFSTLTVSNMSPEDSSIYLCSVEVHLAGANVLTFGAGSRLTVL.

This clonotype was detected ten times or more. The chain recombines TRBV28 with TRBJ1-5, with a weak D call TRBD1 (6 bases). CDR1 is MDHEN, CDR2 SYDVKM, per germline. The CDR3 runs 18 residues. Trimming pared 2 bases from V and 2 bases from J, leaving 19 bases between. CDR3 in DNA: TGTGCCAGCAGTTTACGGCGGGCGCATGGGGGCGGCAATCAGCCCCAGCATTTT. Translation: CASSLRRAHGGGNQPQHF. Combining the CDR3 with reference TRBV28 and TRBJ1-5 gives the whole variable domain DVKVTQSSRYLVKRTGEKVFLECVQDMDHENMFWYRQDPGLGLRLIYFSYDVKMKEKGDIPEGYSVSREKKERFSLILESASTNQTSMYLCASSLRRAHGGGNQPQHFGDGTRLSIL.

The chain combines TRBV24-1 with TRBJ2-2; 8 nucleotides align to TRBD2. From germline, CDR1 is KGHDR and CDR2 SFDVKD. The junction had 5 bases not matched to a gene; V was cut back by 4 bases and J by 11 bases. The CDR3 runs to 13 residues. In DNA, the CDR3 is TGTGCCACCAGTGAGCTCACTAGCGGTGAGCTGTTTTTT. This encodes CATSELTSGELFF.

The chain joins TRBV19 to TRBJ2-1; D may be TRBD1 or TRBD2 (5 bases each). The V end lost 4 bases, the J end lost 6 bases, and 16 bases lay between the germline ends. CDR3 length equals 15 residues. CDR1 and CDR2 (germline): LNHDA, SQIVND (reference sequence). Here the CDR3 reads CASSTTFSGGNEQFF. The CDR3, as DNA: TGTGCCAGTAGTACAACCTTCTCTGGGGGCAATGAGCAGTTCTTC.

This clonotype was observed at least ten times. J is TRBJ2-7 and V is TRBV7-9; 7 bases align to TRBD1. The CDR3 is 16 amino acids. V lost 4 bases and J lost 5; bases outside the gene matches: 14. Germline V lookup: CDR1 SEHNR, CDR2 FQNEAQ (reference sequence). The CDR3 DNA is TGTGCCAGCAGCTCGACCCGCGACAGGGTTCCCCACGAGCAGTACTTC. This encodes CASSSTRDRVPHEQYF.

This clonotype was picked up a small number of times. The V call is TRBV29-1, the J call TRBJ1-2; 7 positions match TRBD1. The CDR3 covers 16 residues. V shed 1 base, J shed 0 bases, and the junction held 8 bases outside the gene matches. Germline values: CDR1 SQVTM, CDR2 ANQGSEA. The CDR3 sequence is CSVEGGTVPSNYGYTF. For the CDR3, the DNA is TGCAGCGTTGAAGGGGGGACAGTACCTTCTAACTATGGCTACACCTTC.

This clonotype occurred a few times. The gene calls are TRBV27 and TRBJ1-1, with no clear D. The germline gives CDR1 MNHEY, CDR2 SMNVEV (reference sequence). This CDR3 comprises 12 residues. Trimming shortened V by 6 bases and J by 6 bases, and 11 bases separated the two germline ends. The CDR3, as DNA: TGTGCCAGCAGGGGGAGTGGGGCTGAAGCTTTCTTT. Its protein product is CASRGSGAEAFF.